One TCR beta chain is described in this entry. This CDR3 spans 13 amino acids. The ends were cut back, 3 bases at V and 8 bases at J, with 13 bases in the middle. The germline V gene has CDR1 MNHEY and CDR2 SMNVEV (reference sequence). The data were obtained in a study of blood T cell repertoires in COVID-19. Study background: Donors in the United States, Italy and Spain gave samples during acute or convalescent COVID-19. T cells, B-cell-depleted T cells, or PBMCs supplied cDNA or gDNA.

As originally analysed: The authors estimated nucleated cell counts from reference gene primer amplification. Here immunoSEQ multiplex PCR was the method, and the copy in TCRdb shows in-frame clones only, minus some. The DNA gave D and trimming, while V, J and clone size come from that table. Among 75,000 to 100,000 clones listed, approximately 86% were seen once. The origin of this receptor is an elderly man with acute or convalescent COVID-19. The rearrangement joins TRBV27 to TRBJ1-1; perhaps TRBD1 as D (6 bases). Sequencing used peripheral blood. The CDR3 nucleotides are TGTGCCAGCAGTTTTACAGGGCTAGGAGAAGCTTTCTTT. Translated, it gives CASSFTGLGEAFF.